The rows below give T cell receptor beta chains drawn from one sample of a study of T cells in Graves' hyperthyroidism and ophthalmopathy. MiXCR, applied by TCRdb to the multiplex PCR reads, yields one record per CDR3 protein. The table lists around 600,000 distinct CDR3 sequences, 14% of them singletons. The sequencing input was blood. These receptors all stem from a woman younger than 30 with Graves' ophthalmopathy. The CDR3 runs from the conserved cysteine through the conserved F or W.

cdr3_aa: CSAFDRVYGYTF; v_call: TRBV20-1; j_call: TRBJ1-2
cdr3_aa: CASSFQNSPLHF; v_call: TRBV7-6; j_call: TRBJ1-6
cdr3_aa: CSVEGGNPYEQYF; v_call: TRBV29-1; j_call: TRBJ2-7
cdr3_aa: CASSLGDYNGYTF; v_call: TRBV5-1; j_call: TRBJ1-2
cdr3_aa: CASSEWPGTATEAFF; v_call: TRBV5-5; j_call: TRBJ1-1
cdr3_aa: CAGDRLAGSPYNEQFF; v_call: TRBV6-1; j_call: TRBJ2-1
cdr3_aa: CASSSGTASSSYEQYF; v_call: TRBV28; j_call: TRBJ2-7
cdr3_aa: CASSPPGLDGGYEQFF; v_call: TRBV9; j_call: TRBJ2-1
cdr3_aa: CASSLGPGTQETQYF; v_call: TRBV5-5; j_call: TRBJ2-5
cdr3_aa: CASSEWASLEVLNTGELFF; v_call: TRBV2; j_call: TRBJ2-2
cdr3_aa: CASSVHRDKGEKLFF; v_call: TRBV2; j_call: TRBJ1-4
cdr3_aa: CASSVESILTGELFF; v_call: TRBV9; j_call: TRBJ2-2
cdr3_aa: CAWSTTGGSGNTIYF; v_call: TRBV30; j_call: TRBJ1-3
cdr3_aa: CAWLKGLNTEAFF; v_call: TRBV30; j_call: TRBJ1-1
cdr3_aa: CASSPWPRTGPSHTGELFF; v_call: TRBV4-2; j_call: TRBJ2-2
cdr3_aa: CASSRGSRLNYGYTF; v_call: TRBV6-2/TRBV6-3; j_call: TRBJ1-2
cdr3_aa: CASSGGNMYEQYF; v_call: TRBV28; j_call: TRBJ2-7
cdr3_aa: CASSEPQGYEQFF; v_call: TRBV19; j_call: -
cdr3_aa: CASSQEIDDYSGNTIYF; v_call: TRBV14; j_call: TRBJ1-3
cdr3_aa: CASSLGPPRRGYNSPLHF; v_call: TRBV11-2; j_call: TRBJ1-6
cdr3_aa: CASSAQPLSATNEKLFF; v_call: TRBV7-9; j_call: TRBJ1-4
cdr3_aa: CASEGQGEGYEQYF; v_call: TRBV28; j_call: TRBJ2-7
cdr3_aa: CSAPQGAGYNEQFF; v_call: TRBV29-1; j_call: TRBJ2-1
cdr3_aa: CAWSVRSWIGYTEAFF; v_call: TRBV30; j_call: TRBJ1-1
cdr3_aa: CATSASGGPMNTEAFF; v_call: TRBV24-1; j_call: TRBJ1-1
cdr3_aa: CASSLGWRRSETQYF; v_call: TRBV7-6; j_call: TRBJ2-5
cdr3_aa: CSARGSPGLGYEQYF; v_call: TRBV20-1; j_call: TRBJ2-7
cdr3_aa: CASSFLYRPDSYEQYF; v_call: TRBV5-1; j_call: TRBJ2-7
cdr3_aa: CASSSTLDNEQFF; v_call: TRBV7-9; j_call: TRBJ2-1
cdr3_aa: CAIQESTYNEQFF; v_call: TRBV6-1; j_call: TRBJ2-1
cdr3_aa: CASSLSAQGNYEQYF; v_call: TRBV5-1; j_call: TRBJ2-7
cdr3_aa: CASSLSRAGLYEQYF; v_call: TRBV7-9; j_call: TRBJ2-7
cdr3_aa: CASRQSTSGRPGELFF; v_call: TRBV27; j_call: TRBJ2-2
cdr3_aa: CASSKTSGRAADTQYF; v_call: TRBV5-1; j_call: TRBJ2-3
cdr3_aa: CASSYSTSGSGSYNEQFF; v_call: TRBV6-5; j_call: TRBJ2-1
cdr3_aa: CASSLSHLPYEQYF; v_call: TRBV27; j_call: TRBJ2-7
cdr3_aa: CASSKPGTSGNGDEQYF; v_call: TRBV6-1; j_call: TRBJ2-7
cdr3_aa: CASSISGTSGDEQYF; v_call: TRBV19; j_call: TRBJ2-7
cdr3_aa: CASSQDLLGNYGYTF; v_call: TRBV4-2; j_call: TRBJ1-2
cdr3_aa: CASSTGTRSYEQYF; v_call: TRBV9; j_call: TRBJ2-7
cdr3_aa: CSARDPRQGWDTEAFF; v_call: TRBV20-1; j_call: TRBJ1-1
cdr3_aa: CASSQPYPWGSGFGRDQFF; v_call: TRBV4-2; j_call: TRBJ2-1
cdr3_aa: CASSLGSGSYNEQFF; v_call: TRBV11-2; j_call: TRBJ2-1
cdr3_aa: CASSSPSGDRRGYTF; v_call: TRBV28; j_call: TRBJ1-2
cdr3_aa: CASSGDRPPNQPQHF; v_call: TRBV2; j_call: TRBJ1-5
cdr3_aa: CASRAGTGTGELFF; v_call: TRBV7-6; j_call: TRBJ2-2
cdr3_aa: CASSLVRQGTEAFF; v_call: TRBV7-2; j_call: TRBJ1-1
cdr3_aa: CASSPGTGWETQYF; v_call: TRBV18; j_call: TRBJ2-5
cdr3_aa: CSWGADFTDTQYF; v_call: TRBV20-1; j_call: TRBJ2-3
cdr3_aa: CASSQEDLDPGELFF; v_call: TRBV3-1; j_call: TRBJ2-2
cdr3_aa: CSVALRGWGIDTEAFF; v_call: TRBV29-1; j_call: TRBJ1-1
cdr3_aa: CSARRLGYYEQYF; v_call: TRBV20-1; j_call: TRBJ2-7
cdr3_aa: CATSSGTGGFYEQYF; v_call: TRBV24-1; j_call: TRBJ2-7